Each of the 14 T cell receptor beta chains below was sequenced from the same sample in a study of OX40 agonist ivuxolimab in advanced cancers. Using immunoSEQ multiplex PCR, the repertoire was profiled, and TCRdb retains in-frame clones only, with some absent. The sample carries around 9,800 clones, around 73% recorded once. Sequences were derived from CD4+ or CD8+ T cells sorted from blood, sampled in a trial of the OX40 agonist ivuxolimab. These receptors originate from an adult with an advanced solid tumor such as melanoma, head and neck, liver or kidney cancer.

This clone occurred a few times. The chain has TRBV9 and TRBJ1-2; 7 positions match TRBD1. The CDR3 is made up of 13 amino acids. V lost 6 bases to trimming and J lost 3 bases; unmatched junction nucleotides: 5. The V gene's germline CDR1 is SGDLS and CDR2 YYNGEE. The CDR3 DNA is TGTGCCAGCACCGAACAGGGGTACTATGGCTACACCTTC. It codes for CASTEQGYYGYTF.

This clone is termed medium-sized. V usage is TRBV28 and J usage is TRBJ2-7; 8 nucleotides match TRBD1. From germline, CDR1 is MDHEN and CDR2 SYDVKM. V lost 4 bases, J lost 3 bases, and 8 bases stayed unmatched. The CDR3 is 15 residues long. In DNA form, the CDR3 reads TGTGCCAGCAGTTCCCCGGGACAGGCAAACTACGAGCAGTACTTC. It codes for CASSSPGQANYEQYF.

The chain carries TRBV4-1 and TRBJ1-4; no definite D call. The CDR3 runs 15 residues. Per the germline V gene, CDR1 is MGHRA and CDR2 is YSYEKL. V shed 1 base and J shed 8 bases, with 14 bases lying between them. CDR3: CASSQVEVEGEKLFF. The CDR3, as DNA: TGCGCCAGCAGCCAAGTCGAGGTAGAAGGCGAAAAACTGTTTTTT.

In its sample, this clone was seen a few times. V usage is TRBV6-5 and J usage is TRBJ2-7; tentative D call: TRBD2 (5 bases). V was clipped by 2 bases and J by 0 bases, with 11 bases between them. The CDR3 covers 15 residues. The germline gives CDR1 MNHEY, CDR2 SVGAGI. Here the CDR3 reads CASSYGLGSSYEQYF. DNA of the CDR3: TGTGCCAGCAGTTACGGTCTAGGGAGCTCCTACGAGCAGTACTTC.

The chain couples TRBV27 to TRBJ2-5; D is ambiguous. The CDR3 runs to 15 residues. The V end lost 0 bases, the J end lost 4 bases, and 12 bases lay between the germline ends. Germline lookup yields CDR1 MNHEY and CDR2 SMNVEV (reference sequence). The CDR3 region is CASSLSGPWGETQYF. The CDR3 bases are TGTGCCAGCAGTTTATCGGGTCCCTGGGGAGAGACCCAGTACTTC.

The chain links TRBV15 to TRBJ1-1, with D maybe TRBD1 (5 bases). CDR1 and CDR2 from the germline V gene are LNHNV and YYDKDF (reference sequence). Trimming took 0 bases from V and 1 from J, leaving 9 bases between them. There are 15 residues in the CDR3. CDR3 coding DNA: TGTGCCACCAGCAGAGAAATGGGGCCGAACACTGAAGCTTTCTTT. Protein: CATSREMGPNTEAFF.

This clone was seen once. This chain joins TRBV30 and TRBJ2-1; D remains ambiguous. Deletions cut 0 bases from V and 9 bases from J, with 12 bases between. The germline V gene encodes CDR1 GTSNPN and CDR2 SVGIG (reference sequence). The CDR3 has 13 residues. CDR3 sequence: CAWSVSLVGEQFF. The DNA for the CDR3 is TGTGCCTGGAGTGTATCGCTTGTGGGTGAGCAGTTCTTC. Full variable domain (remainder filled in from reference TRBV30 and TRBJ2-1): SQTIHQWPATLVQPVGSPLSLECTVEGTSNPNLYWYRQAAGRGLQLLFYSVGIGQISSEVPQNLSASRPQDRQFILSSKKLLLSDSGFYLCAWSVSLVGEQFFGPGTRLTVL.

The V and J genes are TRBV5-4 and TRBJ1-2; D gene ambiguous. V was shortened by 4 bases and J by 1 base, with 14 bases between the two germline ends. CDR1 and CDR2 from the germline V gene are SGHNT and YYREEE (reference sequence). The CDR3 spans 15 residues. Written as DNA, the CDR3 is TGTGCCAGCAGCCAAGGAAGGACGGATAACTATGGCTACACCTTC. Encoded protein: CASSQGRTDNYGYTF. The variable domain in full, with the rest retrieved from reference TRBV5-4 and TRBJ1-2, is ETGVTQSPTHLIKTRGQQVTLRCSSQSGHNTVSWYQQALGQGPQFIFQYYREEENGRGNFPPRFSGLQFPNYSSELNVNALELDDSALYLCASSQGRTDNYGYTFGSGTRLTVV.

The J gene is TRBJ2-1, the V gene TRBV2, with 7 bases aligning to TRBD2. The CDR3 spans 15 residues. V trimming: 6 bases; J trimming: 0 bases; junction bases outside the gene matches: 5. Germline CDR1 is SNHLY and CDR2 is FYNNEI. CDR3 sequence reads: CASSSLASSYNEQFF. CDR3 in DNA: TGTGCCAGCAGCTCACTAGCGTCCTCCTACAATGAGCAGTTCTTC.

This clone turned up a few times. One end of the junction is discordant with germline, which a read error may explain. Distinct nucleotide sequences in the sample also encode this CDR3. J is TRBJ2-2 and V is TRBV5-4; TRBD2 matches 8 bases. This CDR3 has 17 residues. Per the germline V gene, CDR1 is SGHNT and CDR2 is YYREEE (reference sequence). The CDR3 reads CASSQDPPERETGELFF. CDR3 bases: TGCGCCAGCAGCCAAGACCCCCCGGAGCGGGAGACCGGGGAGCTGTTTTTT.

The chain joins TRBV7-3 to TRBJ2-1, with 13 bases that match TRBD2. Per germline, CDR1 SGHTA and CDR2 FQGTGA. V gave up 1 base and J gave up 7 bases; unmatched junction bases: 13. The CDR3 totals 19 residues. The CDR3 nucleotides read TGTGCCAGCAGCTTAATTTGGGATAGGCCGGGACTAGCGGGAAATGAGCAGTTCTTC. Protein: CASSLIWDRPGLAGNEQFF.

The CDR3 sequence: CASSFAQDTGELFF. The CDR3 DNA is TGTGCCAGCAGTTTCGCACAGGACACCGGGGAGCTGTTTTTT. The chain combines TRBV27 with TRBJ2-2, with TRBD1 as a possible D gene (5 bases). V shed 3 bases and J shed 3 bases, with 8 bases lying between them. The CDR3 extends over 14 amino acids. The germline V gene encodes CDR1 MNHEY and CDR2 SMNVEV (reference sequence).

The chain combines TRBV4-1 with TRBJ2-3, with D hard to call. The length of the CDR3 is 13 residues. The germline V gene encodes CDR1 MGHRA and CDR2 YSYEKL. The V end lost 4 bases, the J end lost 4 bases, and 9 bases lay between the germline ends. CDR3 amino acids: CASSLQRPDTQYF. The CDR3 DNA follows: TGCGCCAGCAGCCTCCAGCGACCAGATACGCAGTATTTT.

The genes are TRBV29-1 and TRBJ2-1; 11 nucleotides match TRBD2. Germline V gene lookup returns CDR1 SQVTM and CDR2 ANQGSEA. J lost 0 bases, V lost 0 bases, and 7 bases had no gene match. The CDR3 sequence is 18 residues long. This CDR3 reads CSVEDWLTSGGSYNEQFF. CDR3 nucleotide sequence: TGCAGCGTTGAAGATTGGTTAACTAGCGGGGGCTCCTACAATGAGCAGTTCTTC.